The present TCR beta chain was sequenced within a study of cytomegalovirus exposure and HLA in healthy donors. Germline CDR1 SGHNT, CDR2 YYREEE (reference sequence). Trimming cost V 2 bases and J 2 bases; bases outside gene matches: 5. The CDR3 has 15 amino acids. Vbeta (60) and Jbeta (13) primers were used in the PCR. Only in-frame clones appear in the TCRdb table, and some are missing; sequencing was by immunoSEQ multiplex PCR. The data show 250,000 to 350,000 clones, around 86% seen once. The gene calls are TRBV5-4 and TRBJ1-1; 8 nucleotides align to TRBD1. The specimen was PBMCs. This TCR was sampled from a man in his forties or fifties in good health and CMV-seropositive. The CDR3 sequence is CASSFGGQGNTEAFF. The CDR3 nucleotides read TGTGCCAGCAGCTTTGGCGGACAGGGAAACACTGAAGCTTTCTTT.